Listed below are T cell receptor beta chains from one sample, sequenced in a study of blood T cell repertoires in COVID-19. Repertoires were generated with immunoSEQ multiplex PCR, while TCRdb's copy carries only in-frame clones and drops some. Here the sample spans 100,000 to 150,000 clones, about 80% being singletons. Material: peripheral blood. Receptors originate from a woman between 50 and 59 years old with acute or convalescent COVID-19. Both conserved end residues are part of each CDR3. D genes are given only for firm matches. Rows give clone size only sometimes, using once, few, many, or a class for an expanded clone.

.,TRBV6-6,.,TRBJ1-3,CASSYPSGQLGNTIYF,TGTGCCAGCAGTTACCCTTCGGGTCAGCTAGGAAACACCATATATTTT
few,TRBV6-6,TRBD1,TRBJ2-2,CASTLPTGKGELFF,TGTGCCAGCACCCTCCCGACAGGGAAAGGGGAGCTGTTTTTT
.,TRBV28,.,TRBJ1-5,CASSLPLGGGQPQHF,TGTGCCAGCAGTTTACCCCTCGGCGGGGGTCAGCCCCAGCATTTT
.,TRBV11-3,TRBD1,TRBJ1-2,CASSYLGGGTGDGYTF,TGTGCCAGCAGTTATCTGGGGGGCGGCACAGGGGATGGCTACACCTTC
.,TRBV3-1/TRBV3-2,.,TRBJ2-7,CASSQGGEQYF,TGTGCCAGCAGCCAAGGAGGAGAGCAGTACTTC
.,TRBV7-8,TRBD2,TRBJ2-7,CASSPIYGTSGSGSYEQYF,TGTGCCAGCAGCCCAATCTACGGGACTAGCGGGAGCGGCTCCTACGAGCAGTACTTC
.,TRBV28,.,TRBJ1-2,CASSFGGIDRGYTF,TGTGCCAGCAGTTTTGGGGGGATTGATCGGGGCTACACCTTC
.,TRBV5-6,.,TRBJ1-1,CASSLPLGNTEAFF,TGTGCCAGCAGCTTGCCTCTCGGGAACACTGAAGCTTTCTTT
.,TRBV5-5,.,TRBJ2-7,CASSYTNEQYF,TGTGCCAGCAGCTATACAAACGAGCAGTACTTC
.,TRBV6-6,.,TRBJ1-2,CASSYDGHSPLYGYTF,TGTGCCAGCAGTTACGATGGACACTCTCCGCTCTATGGCTACACCTTC
.,TRBV7-6,TRBD1,TRBJ1-5,CASSSGRDREGQPQHF,TGTGCCAGCAGCTCCGGGAGAGACAGGGAAGGACAGCCCCAGCATTTT
.,TRBV14,.,TRBJ2-3,CASSQDRGTQYF,TGTGCCAGCAGCCAAGATCGAGGTACGCAGTATTTT
few,TRBV6-2/TRBV6-3,.,TRBJ1-1,CASSPTGQVNTEAFF,TGTGCCAGCAGTCCCACGGGACAAGTGAACACTGAAGCTTTCTTT
.,TRBV5-6,.,TRBJ2-3,CASSPESPADTQYF,TGTGCCAGCAGCCCCGAGAGTCCCGCTGATACGCAGTATTTT
once,TRBV3-1/TRBV3-2,.,TRBJ1-3,CASSQRFSADTIYF,TGTGCCAGCAGCCAACGGTTCTCCGCGGACACCATATATTTT
.,TRBV5-1,TRBD2,TRBJ2-5,CASSSGLASGSETQYF,TGCGCCAGCAGCTCCGGACTAGCAAGTGGGTCAGAGACCCAGTACTTC
.,TRBV5-1,TRBD1,TRBJ2-1,CASSEGDRYNEQFF,TGCGCCAGCTCTGAGGGGGACAGATACAATGAGCAGTTCTTC
.,TRBV7-8,.,TRBJ1-1,CASSLRGYEAFF,TGTGCCAGCAGCTTAAGAGGGTATGAAGCTTTCTTT
.,TRBV10-1,.,TRBJ2-1,CASSEPGLSKQFF,TGCGCCAGCAGTGAGCCAGGGTTATCGAAGCAGTTCTTC
.,TRBV30,.,TRBJ1-2,CACFTGSYGYTF,TGTGCCTGTTTCACAGGAAGCTATGGCTACACCTTC
.,TRBV2,TRBD1,TRBJ1-1,CASSVFLGQGDMNTEAFF,TGTGCCAGCAGTGTGTTTTTGGGACAGGGGGATATGAACACTGAAGCTTTCTTT
.,TRBV10-1,.,TRBJ1-1,CASRQGQNTEAFF,TGCGCCAGCAGACAGGGACAGAACACTGAAGCTTTCTTT
few,TRBV29-1,TRBD1,TRBJ1-3,CSVEGTGTGNTIYF,TGCAGCGTTGAAGGGACAGGGACTGGAAACACCATATATTTT
.,TRBV5-1,TRBD1,TRBJ2-5,CASSSRQGAGQETQYF,TGCGCCAGCAGCTCTAGACAGGGGGCCGGCCAAGAGACCCAGTACTTC
.,TRBV19,TRBD1,TRBJ1-2,CASSMRTGRSYTF,TGTGCCAGTAGTATGCGGACAGGGAGGAGCTACACCTTC
.,TRBV5-1,.,TRBJ1-2,CASSLLGGRDGYTF,TGCGCCAGCAGCTTGTTGGGGGGAAGGGATGGCTACACCTTC
.,TRBV5-1,.,TRBJ1-1,CASTDTGGTEAFF,TGCGCCAGCACCGATACGGGGGGAACTGAAGCTTTCTTT
.,TRBV5-4,TRBD2,TRBJ2-5,CASSSRTSGRGSETQYF,TGTGCCAGCAGCTCACGGACTAGCGGGAGGGGATCTGAGACCCAGTACTTC
.,TRBV27,.,TRBJ2-3,CASSLGGSLTDTQYF,TGTGCCAGCAGTTTAGGAGGATCTCTCACAGATACGCAGTATTTT
.,TRBV6-5,.,TRBJ1-5,CATSTDQPQHF,TGTGCCACAAGCACGGATCAGCCCCAGCATTTT
few,TRBV5-5,TRBD1,TRBJ1-5,CASSAGQPTDSNQPQHF,TGTGCCAGCAGCGCGGGACAGCCGACTGATAGCAATCAGCCCCAGCATTTT
.,TRBV2,TRBD1,TRBJ2-7,CASRDRGYEQYF,TGTGCCAGCCGGGACAGGGGGTACGAGCAGTACTTC
.,TRBV6-1,TRBD2,TRBJ2-4,CASSGLAGGPVAKNIQYF,TGTGCCAGCAGTGGACTAGCGGGAGGCCCCGTAGCCAAAAACATTCAGTACTTC